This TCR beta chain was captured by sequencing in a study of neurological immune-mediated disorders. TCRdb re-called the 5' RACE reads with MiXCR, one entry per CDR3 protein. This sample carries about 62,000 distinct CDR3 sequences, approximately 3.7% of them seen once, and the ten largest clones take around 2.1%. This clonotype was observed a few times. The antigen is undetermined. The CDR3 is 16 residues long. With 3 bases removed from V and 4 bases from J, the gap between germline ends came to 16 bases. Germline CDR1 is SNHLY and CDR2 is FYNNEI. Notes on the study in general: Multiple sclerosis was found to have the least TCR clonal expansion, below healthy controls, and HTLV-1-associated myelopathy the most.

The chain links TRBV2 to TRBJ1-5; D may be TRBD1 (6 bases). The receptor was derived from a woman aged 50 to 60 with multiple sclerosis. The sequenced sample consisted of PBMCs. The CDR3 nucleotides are TGTGCCAGCAGTGATTCTTGGGACATCGGAAATCAGCCCCAGCATTTT. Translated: CASSDSWDIGNQPQHF.